Following are 2 T cell receptor beta chains from one sample sequenced in a study of blood T cell repertoires in COVID-19. Clones were sequenced by immunoSEQ multiplex PCR, and TCRdb holds only the in-frame ones, with some missing. The data contain about 300,000 clones, around 89% of them singletons. The sample taken for sequencing was peripheral blood. The receptors originated from a man aged 18 to 29 who had recovered from COVID-19.

The chain combines TRBV15 with TRBJ1-2; 10 positions match TRBD1. V lost 6 bases, J lost 8 bases, and 6 bases stayed unmatched. Germline values: CDR1 LNHNV, CDR2 YYDKDF (reference sequence). The CDR3 has 13 residues. The chain's CDR3 is CATSTGTGEGYTF. Written as DNA, the CDR3 is TGTGCCACCAGTACCGGGACAGGGGAGGGCTACACCTTC.

The J gene is TRBJ2-7, the V gene TRBV6-5, with a possible D match to TRBD2 (5 bases). CDR3 length equals 13 residues. Germline V gene lookup returns CDR1 MNHEY and CDR2 SVGAGI. V was shortened by 8 bases and J by 6 bases, with 17 bases between the two germline ends. This CDR3 is CASGRGGSSEQYF. The DNA for the CDR3 is TGTGCCAGCGGTCGAGGAGGCTCTAGCGAGCAGTACTTC.